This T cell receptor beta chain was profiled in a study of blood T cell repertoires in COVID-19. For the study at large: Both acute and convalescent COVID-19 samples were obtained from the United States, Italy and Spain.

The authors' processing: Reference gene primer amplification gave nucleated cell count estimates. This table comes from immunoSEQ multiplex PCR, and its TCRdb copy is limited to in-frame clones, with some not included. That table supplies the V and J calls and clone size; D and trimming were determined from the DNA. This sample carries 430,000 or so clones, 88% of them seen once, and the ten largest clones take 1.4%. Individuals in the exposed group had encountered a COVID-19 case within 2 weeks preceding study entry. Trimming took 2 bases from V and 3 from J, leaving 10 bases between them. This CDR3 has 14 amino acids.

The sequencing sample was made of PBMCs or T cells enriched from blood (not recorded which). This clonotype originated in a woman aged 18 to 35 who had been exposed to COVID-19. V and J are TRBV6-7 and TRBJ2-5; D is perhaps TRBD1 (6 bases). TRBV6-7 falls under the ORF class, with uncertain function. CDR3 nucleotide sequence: TGTGCCAGCAGTTACCTTGCAGGGGAAGAGACCCAGTACTTC. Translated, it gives CASSYLAGEETQYF.